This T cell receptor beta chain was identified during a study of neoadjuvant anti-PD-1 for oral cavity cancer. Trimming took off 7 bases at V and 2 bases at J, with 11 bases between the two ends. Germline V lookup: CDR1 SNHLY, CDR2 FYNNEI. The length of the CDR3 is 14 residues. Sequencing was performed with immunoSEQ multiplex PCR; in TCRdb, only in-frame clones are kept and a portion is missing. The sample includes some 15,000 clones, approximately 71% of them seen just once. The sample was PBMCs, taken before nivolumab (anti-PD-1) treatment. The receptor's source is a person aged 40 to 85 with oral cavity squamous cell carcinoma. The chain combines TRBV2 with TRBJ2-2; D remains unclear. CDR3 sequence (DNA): TGTGCCAGCATGTTCGAACTCAACACCGGGGAGCTGTTTTTT. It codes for CASMFELNTGELFF.